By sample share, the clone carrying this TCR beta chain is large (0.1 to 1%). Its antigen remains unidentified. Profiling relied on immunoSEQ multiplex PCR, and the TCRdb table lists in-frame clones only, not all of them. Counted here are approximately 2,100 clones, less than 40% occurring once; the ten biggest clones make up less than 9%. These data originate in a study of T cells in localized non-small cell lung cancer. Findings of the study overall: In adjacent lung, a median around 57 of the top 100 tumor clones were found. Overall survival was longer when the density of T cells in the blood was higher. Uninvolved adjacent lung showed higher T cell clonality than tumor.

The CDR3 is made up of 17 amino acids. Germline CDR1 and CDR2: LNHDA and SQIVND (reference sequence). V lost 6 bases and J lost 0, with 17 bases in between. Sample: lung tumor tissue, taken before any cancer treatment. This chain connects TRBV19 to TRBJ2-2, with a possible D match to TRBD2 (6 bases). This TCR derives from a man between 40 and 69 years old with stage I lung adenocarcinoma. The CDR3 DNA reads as TGTGCCAGTAGCCGACCGGGGGTTCTCACGAACACCGGGGAGCTGTTTTTT. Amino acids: CASSRPGVLTNTGELFF.